This T cell receptor (beta chain) came from a study of control samples from healthy donors and cancer patients. TCRdb's copy holds only in-frame clones and misses some; the assay was immunoSEQ multiplex PCR. The data show almost 95,000 clones, 90% seen once. V dropped 5 bases and J dropped 4; count of bases not matched to a gene: 4. Germline V CDR1 and CDR2: SEHNR, FQNEAQ (reference sequence). The CDR3 has 13 amino acids. This clone appeared once. This clonotype was obtained from a woman aged 18-35 years in good health. The gene calls are TRBV7-9 and TRBJ1-1; 7 nucleotides match TRBD1. Sequences were obtained from blood. CDR3 residues: CASSASGGTEAFF. CDR3 sequence (DNA): TGTGCCAGCAGCGCTTCAGGGGGCACTGAAGCTTTCTTT.